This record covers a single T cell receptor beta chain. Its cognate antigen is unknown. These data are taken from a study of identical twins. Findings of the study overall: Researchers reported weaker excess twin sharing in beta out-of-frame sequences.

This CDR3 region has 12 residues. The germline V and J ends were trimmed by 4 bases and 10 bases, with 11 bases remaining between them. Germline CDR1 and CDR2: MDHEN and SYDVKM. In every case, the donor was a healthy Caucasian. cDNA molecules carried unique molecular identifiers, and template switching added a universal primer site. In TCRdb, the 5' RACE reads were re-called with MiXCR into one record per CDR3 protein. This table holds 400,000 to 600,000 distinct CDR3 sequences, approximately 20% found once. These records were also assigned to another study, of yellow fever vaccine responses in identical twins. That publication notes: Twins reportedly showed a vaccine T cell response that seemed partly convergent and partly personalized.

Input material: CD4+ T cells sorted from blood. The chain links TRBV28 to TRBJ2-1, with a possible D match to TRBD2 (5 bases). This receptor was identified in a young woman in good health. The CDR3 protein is CASSYLAQEQFF. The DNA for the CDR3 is TGTGCCAGCAGTTATCTAGCACAGGAGCAGTTCTTC.